This is a list of T cell receptor beta chains from one sample in a study of Graves' ophthalmopathy and Graves' hyperthyroidism. Via MiXCR, TCRdb re-called the multiplex PCR reads, giving one row per CDR3 protein. The sample lists about 480,000 distinct CDR3 sequences, around an eighth seen once, with 8% to 10% in the top ten. The sequencing sample was made of blood. The receptors originated from a woman between 25 and 40 years old with Graves' ophthalmopathy. Both conserved end residues are part of each CDR3. D genes are given only for firm matches. Part of the rows lack a size; the others show once, few, many or a class for expanded clones.

j_gene | v_gene | d_gene | abundance | CDR3aa | CDR3nt
TRBJ1-5 | TRBV12-5 | NA | NA | CASGSDGGLQPQHF | TGTGCTAGTGGGTCCGACGGGGGGCTTCAGCCCCAGCATTTT
TRBJ1-5 | TRBV5-5 | NA | NA | CASSLASRVEDQPQHF | TGTGCCAGCAGCTTGGCCAGTCGGGTAGAGGATCAGCCCCAGCATTTT
TRBJ1-5 | TRBV7-8 | NA | many | CASSLGKASNQPQHF | TGTGCCAGCAGCTTAGGGAAGGCCAGCAATCAGCCCCAGCATTTT
TRBJ2-5 | TRBV11-2 | TRBD1 | many | CASSLRTGIQETQYF | TGTGCCAGCAGCCTCAGGACAGGGATCCAAGAGACCCAGTACTTC
TRBJ2-7 | TRBV6-1 | TRBD1 | once | CASSSGTGLEEQYF | TGTGCCAGCAGCTCCGGGACAGGGTTGGAGGAGCAGTACTTC
TRBJ2-7 | TRBV11-2 | TRBD1 | NA | CASSLDPTGGEQYF | TGTGCCAGCAGCTTAGACCCTACAGGGGGCGAGCAGTACTTC
TRBJ2-7 | TRBV6-1 | TRBD1 | many | CASSRADRHTYEQYF | TGTGCCAGCAGCCGGGCGGACAGGCACACCTACGAGCAGTACTTC
TRBJ2-7 | TRBV20-1 | NA | many | CSAIVGRDYEQYF | TGCAGTGCTATAGTCGGGCGAGACTACGAGCAGTACTTC
TRBJ1-1 | TRBV7-3 | NA | many | CASSRREGTEAFF | TGTGCCAGCAGTAGGAGGGAGGGCACTGAAGCTTTCTTT
TRBJ1-2 | TRBV6-2/TRBV6-3 | NA | many | CASSYGADYGYTF | TGTGCCAGCAGTTACGGGGCTGACTATGGCTACACCTTC
TRBJ1-5 | TRBV19 | NA | many | CASSIPGAGNQPQHF | TGTGCCAGTAGTATTCCCGGGGCTGGCAATCAGCCCCAGCATTTT
TRBJ1-5 | TRBV6-2/TRBV6-3 | NA | many | CASSYEFGGSESNQPQHF | TGTGCCAGCAGTTACGAGTTTGGAGGGTCGGAAAGCAATCAGCCCCAGCATTTT
TRBJ2-7 | TRBV12-3/TRBV12-4 | TRBD1 | many | CASSSPRDRRDEQYF | TGTGCCAGCAGTTCCCCCCGGGACAGGCGGGACGAGCAGTACTTC
TRBJ1-6 | TRBV6-1 | NA | NA | CASSRRSGVTDNSPLHF | TGTGCCAGCAGTCGACGCTCAGGGGTAACAGATAATTCACCCCTCCACTTT
TRBJ2-7 | TRBV5-6 | TRBD1 | few | CASSQGTDFYEQYF | TGTGCCAGCAGCCAAGGGACAGATTTTTACGAGCAGTACTTC
TRBJ1-1 | TRBV6-5 | NA | many | CASSYSQTMNTEAFF | TGTGCCAGCAGTTACTCGCAGACTATGAACACTGAAGCTTTCTTT
TRBJ1-4 | TRBV6-1 | TRBD1 | NA | CASSQTGVSEKLFF | TGTGCCAGCAGCCAGACAGGGGTTAGTGAAAAACTGTTTTTT
TRBJ2-5 | TRBV6-5 | TRBD1 | many | CASSYSTGLGEETQYF | TGTGCCAGCAGTTACTCGACAGGGCTGGGAGAAGAGACCCAGTACTTC
TRBJ2-7 | TRBV7-8 | TRBD1 | many | CASSSTRQGYEQYF | TGTGCCAGCAGCTCGACCCGACAGGGCTACGAGCAGTACTTC
TRBJ2-7 | TRBV3-1 | TRBD1 | many | CASSHPRQGKDEQYF | TGTGCCAGCAGCCACCCACGACAGGGAAAGGACGAGCAGTACTTC
TRBJ2-2 | TRBV11-2 | NA | NA | CASIPADGGANTGELFF | TGTGCCAGCATCCCCGCCGACGGGGGAGCGAACACCGGGGAGCTGTTTTTT
TRBJ1-2 | TRBV20-1 | NA | many | CSARDQRPTNYGYTF | TGCAGTGCTAGAGATCAGCGGCCGACCAACTATGGCTACACCTTC
TRBJ1-1 | TRBV18 | TRBD1 | NA | CASSQEDRGHSEAFF | TGTGCCAGCTCACAAGAGGACAGGGGGCATTCTGAAGCTTTCTTT
TRBJ1-2 | TRBV4-1 | NA | many | CASSQVTEQTNYGYTF | TGCGCCAGCAGCCAAGTTACGGAACAGACGAACTATGGCTACACCTTC
TRBJ1-3 | TRBV12-5 | NA | many | CASGLYSGNTIYF | TGTGCTAGTGGTTTGTACAGTGGAAACACCATATATTTT
TRBJ2-5 | TRBV2 | TRBD2 | many | CASSGSGLGQF | TGTGCCAGCAGTGGTTCGGGACTAGGCCAATTC
TRBJ2-7 | TRBV10-2 | TRBD1 | many | CASRHTGDEQYF | TGCGCCAGCAGGCATACAGGGGACGAGCAGTACTTC
TRBJ2-2 | TRBV6-1 | NA | many | CASSERATNTGELFF | TGTGCCAGCAGTGAGAGGGCAACGAACACCGGGGAGCTGTTTTTT
TRBJ1-5 | TRBV10-3 | TRBD1 | many | CAISNRGIGNQPQHF | TGTGCCATCAGTAACAGGGGGATTGGCAATCAGCCCCAGCATTTT
TRBJ2-6 | TRBV6-1 | NA | many | CASSPPAGANVLTF | TGTGCCAGCAGCCCCCCCGCCGGGGCCAACGTCCTGACTTTC